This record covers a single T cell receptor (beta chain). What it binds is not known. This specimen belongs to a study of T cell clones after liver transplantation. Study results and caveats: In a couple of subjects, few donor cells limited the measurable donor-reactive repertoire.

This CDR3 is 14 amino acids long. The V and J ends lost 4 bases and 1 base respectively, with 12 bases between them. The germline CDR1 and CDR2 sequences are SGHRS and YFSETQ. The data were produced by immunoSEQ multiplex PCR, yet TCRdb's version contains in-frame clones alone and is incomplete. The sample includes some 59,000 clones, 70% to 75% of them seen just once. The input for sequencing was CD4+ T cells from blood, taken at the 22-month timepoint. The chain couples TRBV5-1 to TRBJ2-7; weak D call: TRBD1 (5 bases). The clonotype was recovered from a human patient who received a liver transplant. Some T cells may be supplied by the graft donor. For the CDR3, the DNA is TGCGCCAGCAGCCACCCTTCAGGGTCCTACGAGCAGTACTTC. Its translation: CASSHPSGSYEQYF.